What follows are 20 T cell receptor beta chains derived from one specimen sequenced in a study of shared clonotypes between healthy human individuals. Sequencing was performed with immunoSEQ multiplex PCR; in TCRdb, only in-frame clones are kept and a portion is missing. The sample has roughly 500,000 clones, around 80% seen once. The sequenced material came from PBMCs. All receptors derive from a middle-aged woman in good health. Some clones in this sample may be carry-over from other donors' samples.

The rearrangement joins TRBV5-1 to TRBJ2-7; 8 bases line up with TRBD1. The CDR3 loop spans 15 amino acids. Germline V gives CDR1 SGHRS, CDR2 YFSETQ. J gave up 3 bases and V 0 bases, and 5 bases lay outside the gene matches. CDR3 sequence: CASSLGSGGIYEQYF. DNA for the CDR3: TGCGCCAGCAGCTTGGGATCAGGGGGCATCTACGAGCAGTACTTC.

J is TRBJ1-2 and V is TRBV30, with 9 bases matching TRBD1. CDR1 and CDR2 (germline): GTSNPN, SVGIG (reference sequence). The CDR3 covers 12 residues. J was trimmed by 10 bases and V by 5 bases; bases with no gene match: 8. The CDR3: CAWATGQGIYTF. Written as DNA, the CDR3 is TGTGCCTGGGCCACGGGACAGGGAATCTACACCTTC.

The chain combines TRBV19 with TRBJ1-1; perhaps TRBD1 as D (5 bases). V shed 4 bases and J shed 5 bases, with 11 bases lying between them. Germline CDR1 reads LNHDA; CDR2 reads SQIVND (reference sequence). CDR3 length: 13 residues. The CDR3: CASSTSGGTEAFF. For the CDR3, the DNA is TGTGCCAGTAGTACGTCGGGGGGAACTGAAGCTTTCTTT.

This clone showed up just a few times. The CDR3 sequence is CASSVTTGSNYGYTF. DNA for the CDR3: TGCGCCAGCAGCGTAACGACAGGGTCAAACTATGGCTACACCTTC. The V gene is TRBV5-1, the J gene TRBJ1-2, with 7 bases aligning to TRBD1. With V trimmed by 4 bases and J by 2 bases, 8 bases remained unmatched. This CDR3 has 15 residues. Germline V gives CDR1 SGHRS, CDR2 YFSETQ. Filled out from reference TRBV5-1 and TRBJ1-2, the complete variable domain reads KAGVTQTPRYLIKTRGQQVTLSCSPISGHRSVSWYQQTPGQGLQFLFEYFSETQRNKGNFPGRFSGRQFSNSRSEMNVSTLELGDSALYLCASSVTTGSNYGYTFGSGTRLTVV.

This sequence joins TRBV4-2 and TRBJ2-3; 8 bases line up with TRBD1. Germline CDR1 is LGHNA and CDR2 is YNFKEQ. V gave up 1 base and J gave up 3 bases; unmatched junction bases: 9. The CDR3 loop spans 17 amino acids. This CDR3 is CASSQVSSRGRTDTQYF. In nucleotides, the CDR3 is TGTGCCAGCAGCCAAGTCTCGAGCAGGGGGCGGACAGATACGCAGTATTTT.

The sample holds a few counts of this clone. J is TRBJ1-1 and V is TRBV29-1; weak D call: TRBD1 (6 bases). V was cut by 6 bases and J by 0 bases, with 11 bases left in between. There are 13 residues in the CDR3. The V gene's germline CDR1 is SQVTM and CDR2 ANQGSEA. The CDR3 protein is CSVNRAMNTEAFF. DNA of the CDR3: TGCAGCGTCAACAGGGCCATGAACACTGAAGCTTTCTTT.

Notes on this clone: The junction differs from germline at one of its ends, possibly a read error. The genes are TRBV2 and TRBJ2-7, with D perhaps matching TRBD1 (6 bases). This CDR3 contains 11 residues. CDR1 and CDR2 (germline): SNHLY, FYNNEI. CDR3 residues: CASREGGEQYF. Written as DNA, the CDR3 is TGTGCCAGCAGGGAAGGGGGCGAGCAGTACTTC.

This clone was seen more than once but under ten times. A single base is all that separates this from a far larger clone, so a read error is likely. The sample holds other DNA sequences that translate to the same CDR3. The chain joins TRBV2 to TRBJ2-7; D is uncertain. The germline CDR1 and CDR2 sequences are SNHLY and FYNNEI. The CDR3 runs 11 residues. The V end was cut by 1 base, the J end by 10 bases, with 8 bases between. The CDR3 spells CASSEVTEQYF. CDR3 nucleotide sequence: TGTGCCAGCAGTGAAGTGACCGAACAGTACTTC.

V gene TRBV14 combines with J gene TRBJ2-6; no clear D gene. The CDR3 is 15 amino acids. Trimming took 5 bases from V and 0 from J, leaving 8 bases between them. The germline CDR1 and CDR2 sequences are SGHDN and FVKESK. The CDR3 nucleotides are TGTGCCAGCAGCTGGGCCGACTCTGGGGCCAACGTCCTGACTTTC. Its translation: CASSWADSGANVLTF.

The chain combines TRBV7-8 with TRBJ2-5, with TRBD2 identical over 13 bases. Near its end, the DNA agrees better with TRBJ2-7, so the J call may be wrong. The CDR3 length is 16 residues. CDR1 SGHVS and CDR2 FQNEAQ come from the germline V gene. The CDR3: CASSSGTSGDLYEQYF. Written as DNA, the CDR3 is TGTGCCAGCAGCTCCGGGACTAGCGGGGATCTTTACGAGCAGTACTTC.

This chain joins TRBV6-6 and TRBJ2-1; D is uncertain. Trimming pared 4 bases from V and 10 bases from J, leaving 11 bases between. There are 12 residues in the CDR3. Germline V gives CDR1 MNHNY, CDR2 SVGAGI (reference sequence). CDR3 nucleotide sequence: TGTGCCAGCAGTTCGCTGGGTAACGAGCAGTTCTTC. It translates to CASSSLGNEQFF.

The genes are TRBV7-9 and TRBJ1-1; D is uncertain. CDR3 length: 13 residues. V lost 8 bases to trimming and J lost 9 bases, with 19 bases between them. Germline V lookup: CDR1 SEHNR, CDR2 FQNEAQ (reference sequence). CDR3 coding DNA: TGTGCCAGCGGAGATTCGAACTTATTACAAGCTTTCTTT. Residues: CASGDSNLLQAFF.

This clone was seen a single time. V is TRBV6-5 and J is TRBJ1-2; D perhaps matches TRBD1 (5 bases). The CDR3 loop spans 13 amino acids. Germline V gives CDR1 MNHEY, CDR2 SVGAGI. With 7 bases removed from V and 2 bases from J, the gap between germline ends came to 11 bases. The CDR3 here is CASTSGRNYGYTF. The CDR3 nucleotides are TGTGCCAGCACCTCGGGACGGAACTATGGCTACACCTTC.

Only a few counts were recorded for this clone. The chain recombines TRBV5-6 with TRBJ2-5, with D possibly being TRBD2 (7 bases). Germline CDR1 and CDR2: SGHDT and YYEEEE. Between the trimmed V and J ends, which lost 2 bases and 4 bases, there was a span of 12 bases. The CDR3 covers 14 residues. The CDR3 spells CASSFGGAPETQYF. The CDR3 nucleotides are TGTGCCAGCAGCTTTGGGGGGGCTCCAGAGACCCAGTACTTC.

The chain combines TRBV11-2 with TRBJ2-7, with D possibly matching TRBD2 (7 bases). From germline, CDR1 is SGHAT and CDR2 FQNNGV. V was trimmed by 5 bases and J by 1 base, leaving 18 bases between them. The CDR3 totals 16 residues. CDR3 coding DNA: TGTGCCAGCAGCCCAGGATGGGAGGGGACATCCTACGAGCAGTACTTC. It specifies CASSPGWEGTSYEQYF.

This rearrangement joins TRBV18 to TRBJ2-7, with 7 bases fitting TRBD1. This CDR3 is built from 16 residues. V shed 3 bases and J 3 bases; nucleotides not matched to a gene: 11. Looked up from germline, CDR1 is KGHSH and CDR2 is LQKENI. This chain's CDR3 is CASSPTTGASFYEQYF. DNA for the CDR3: TGTGCCAGCTCACCCACTACAGGGGCCAGCTTCTACGAGCAGTACTTC.

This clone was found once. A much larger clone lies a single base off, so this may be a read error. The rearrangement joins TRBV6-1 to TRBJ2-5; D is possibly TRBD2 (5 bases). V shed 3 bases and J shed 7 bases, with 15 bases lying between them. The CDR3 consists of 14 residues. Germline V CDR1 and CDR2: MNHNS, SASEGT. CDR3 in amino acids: CASSERARKGTQYF. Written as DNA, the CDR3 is TGTGCCAGCAGTGAGAGGGCTCGTAAAGGGACCCAGTACTTC.

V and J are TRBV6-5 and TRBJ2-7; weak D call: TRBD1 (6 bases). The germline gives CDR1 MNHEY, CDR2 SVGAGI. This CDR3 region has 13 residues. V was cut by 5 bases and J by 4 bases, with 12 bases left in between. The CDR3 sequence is CASSAGTNYEQYF. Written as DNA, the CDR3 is TGTGCCAGCAGTGCCGGGACAAATTACGAGCAGTACTTC.

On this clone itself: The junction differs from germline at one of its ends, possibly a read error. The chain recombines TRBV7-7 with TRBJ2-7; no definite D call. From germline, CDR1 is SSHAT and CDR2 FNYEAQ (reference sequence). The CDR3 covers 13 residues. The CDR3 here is CASSLGISYEQYF. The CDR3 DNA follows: TGTGCTAGCAGCTTAGGGATTTCCTACGAGCAGTACTTC.

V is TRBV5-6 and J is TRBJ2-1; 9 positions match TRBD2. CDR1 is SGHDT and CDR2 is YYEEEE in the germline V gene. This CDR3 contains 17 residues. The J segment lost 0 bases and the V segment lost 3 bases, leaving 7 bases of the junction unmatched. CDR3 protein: CASSSKIAGVSYNEQFF. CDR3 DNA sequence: TGTGCCAGCAGCTCCAAAATAGCGGGAGTCTCCTACAATGAGCAGTTCTTC.